This T cell receptor (beta chain) was captured in a study of post-analysis software for immune sequencing data. Study summary: Relapsing-remitting, secondary progressive and progressive-relapsing multiple sclerosis courses were included.

Study findings and constraints: In patients, TRBV5-6, TRBV5-1 and TRBV20-1 belonged to several TRBV segments found more frequently than in controls.

There are 13 residues in the CDR3. Germline assignment: CDR1 SSHAT and CDR2 FNYEAQ (reference sequence). Unique molecular identifiers were built into the TCR beta cDNA libraries. Yield was approximately 500,000 cDNA molecules from 1 to 10 million T cells. TCRdb re-analysed the PCR reads in MiXCR, keeping a single row per CDR3 protein. Found here are about 760,000 distinct CDR3 sequences, around 27% of them singletons; the top ten hold 0.55% to 0.65%. This clonotype was found a few times. Its specificity is unknown. One end of the junction does not line up with germline, which may come from a read error.

The chain is built from TRBV7-7 and TRBJ2-5; D is uncertain. The sample comprised blood. This clonotype was obtained from a girl aged 10-17 years with multiple sclerosis. This chain's CDR3 is CASSLGTKETQYF. For the CDR3, the DNA is TGTGCTAGCAGCTTAGGCACTAAAGAGACCCAGTACTTC.